This T cell receptor (beta chain) was recovered during a study of T cell responses to AZD1222 COVID-19 vaccine. Sequenced by immunoSEQ multiplex PCR; TCRdb stores in-frame clones only, minus some. This sample has about 99,000 clones, with about 93% found just once. V shed 1 base and J 2 bases; nucleotides not matched to a gene: 5. Germline V gives CDR1 MGHRA, CDR2 YSYEKL. The CDR3 totals 16 residues. This sequence joins TRBV4-1 and TRBJ2-1; 7 positions agree with TRBD2. This material consisted of peripheral blood, taken on day 0 of AZD1222 vaccination. The sequence was collected from an adult in good health. This CDR3 is CASSQVGSGAYNEQFF. CDR3 nucleotides: TGCGCCAGCAGCCAAGTAGGCAGCGGGGCCTACAATGAGCAGTTCTTC.